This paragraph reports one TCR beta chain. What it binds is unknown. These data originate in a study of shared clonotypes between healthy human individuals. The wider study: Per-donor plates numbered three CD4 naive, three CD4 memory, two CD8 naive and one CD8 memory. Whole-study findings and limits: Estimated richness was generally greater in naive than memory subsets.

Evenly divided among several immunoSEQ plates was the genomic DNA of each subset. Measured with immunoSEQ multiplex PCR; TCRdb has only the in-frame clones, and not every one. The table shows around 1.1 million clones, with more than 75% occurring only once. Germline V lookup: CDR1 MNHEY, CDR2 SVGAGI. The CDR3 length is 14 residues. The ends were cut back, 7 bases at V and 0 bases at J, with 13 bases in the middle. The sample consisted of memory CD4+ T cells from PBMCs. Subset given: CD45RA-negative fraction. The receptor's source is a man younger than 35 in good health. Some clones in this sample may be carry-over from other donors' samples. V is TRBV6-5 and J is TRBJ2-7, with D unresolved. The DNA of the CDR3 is TGTGCCAGCAAACAGCACCTAAGCTCCTACGAGCAGTACTTC. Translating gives CASKQHLSSYEQYF.